This is a list of T cell receptor beta chains from one sample in a study of blood T cell repertoires in COVID-19. The protocol was immunoSEQ multiplex PCR, while the TCRdb copy is restricted to in-frame clones and leaves out a portion. The table lists roughly 91,000 clones, roughly 82% of them singletons. Sequencing was performed on peripheral blood. The source is a woman aged 80 or over with acute or convalescent COVID-19. The CDR3 runs from the conserved cysteine through the conserved F or W.

V gene,J gene,CDR3 protein
TRBV23-1,TRBJ1-2,CASSHQGLDTF
TRBV29-1,TRBJ1-5,CSVGQSNQPQHF
TRBV28,TRBJ1-6,CASSLGSTSSYNSPLHF
TRBV5-1,TRBJ1-1,CASSSSMNTEAFF
TRBV7-9,TRBJ2-7,CASSRATEQYF
TRBV2,TRBJ2-2,CASSGTWARTGELFF
TRBV6-1,TRBJ2-1,CATGGNGEQFF
TRBV5-1,TRBJ1-3,CASSLQGVAGNTIYF
TRBV10-1,TRBJ1-1,CASSEDRENTEAFF
TRBV15,TRBJ2-1,CATSRDRLMYNEQFF
TRBV2,TRBJ2-7,CASTVPGEPLEQYF